These 16 T cell receptor beta chains were all obtained from the same sample, sequenced in a study of blood T cells in healthy people across ages. PCR was performed a second time for about 6 to 11 cycles using a sample-barcoded 5' primer and a J-beta primer mix. TCRdb re-derived calls from the 5' RACE reads in MiXCR, one entry per CDR3 protein. Of approximately 800,000 distinct CDR3 sequences listed, about half are singletons. The specimen was blood. The origin of the receptors is a man older than 75 in good health.

Only a few counts were recorded for this clonotype. The chain carries TRBV12-3 or TRBV12-4 and TRBJ2-1; D is possibly TRBD1 or TRBD2 (5 bases each). The CDR3 is 13 amino acids. The V end lost 8 bases, the J end lost 7 bases, and 15 bases lay between the germline ends. CDR3 coding DNA: TGTGCCAGCCACCGGGATTCAGGGAATGAGCAGTTCTTC. As protein: CASHRDSGNEQFF.

In regard to this clonotype: One end of the junction fails to match germline, which may point to a read error. The chain combines TRBV4-3 with TRBJ2-7; weak D call: TRBD2 (5 bases). Germline assignment: CDR1 LGHNA and CDR2 YSLEER. The CDR3 is made up of 15 amino acids. Written as DNA, the CDR3 is TGCGCCAGCAGCCAAGGTAATAGCGCGACCTACAAGCAGTACTTC. This encodes CASSQGNSATYKQYF.

The gene calls are TRBV6-4 and TRBJ2-1, with D hard to call. This CDR3 spans 14 amino acids. Looked up from germline, CDR1 is MRHNA and CDR2 is SNTAGT. V lost 4 bases and J 2 bases, leaving 9 bases between the germline ends. The chain's CDR3 is CASSAGSPYNEQFF. CDR3 sequence (DNA): TGTGCCAGCAGTGCGGGTTCCCCCTACAATGAGCAGTTCTTC.

The chain employs TRBV9 and TRBJ2-1, with 8 bases aligning to TRBD2. V was pared by 0 bases and J by 13 bases, with 6 bases of the junction left unmatched. The length of the CDR3 is 13 residues. Germline V gene data show CDR1 as SGDLS and CDR2 as YYNGEE. The CDR3 bases are TGTGCCAGCAGCGTAGATTCCGGGACTAGTCAGTTCTTC. Its translation: CASSVDSGTSQFF.

This clonotype was recorded at least ten times. The chain combines TRBV29-1 with TRBJ2-7, with D perhaps TRBD2 (5 bases). Germline V CDR1 and CDR2: SQVTM, ANQGSEA. Trimming removed 6 bases from V and 4 bases from J, with 13 bases in between. The CDR3 runs to 12 residues. CDR3 sequence reads: CSVGPGEYEQYF. Written as DNA, the CDR3 is TGCAGCGTAGGACCCGGGGAGTACGAGCAGTACTTC.

The V and J genes are TRBV21-1 and TRBJ2-5; the table's TRBD1 call for D was not verified on the DNA. The DNA end is more similar to TRBJ2-7, so the J call may be wrong. TRBV21-1 is a pseudogene segment. This CDR3 is 14 amino acids long. The CDR3 sequence: CASSKLQGFYEQYF. CDR3 nucleotides: TGTGCCAGCAGCAAATTGCAGGGATTCTACGAGCAGTACTTC.

This chain links TRBV5-5 with TRBJ1-5; D not certain. Germline lookup yields CDR1 SGHKS and CDR2 YYEKEE (reference sequence). There are 13 residues in the CDR3. Trimming left V 0 bases short and J 6 bases short, with 7 bases between. The CDR3 bases are TGTGCCAGCAGCTTGGACTCGGTTCAGCCCCAGCATTTT. Its protein product is CASSLDSVQPQHF. Full variable domain (missing parts from reference TRBV5-5 and TRBJ1-5): DAGVTQSPTHLIKTRGQQVTLRCSPISGHKSVSWYQQVLGQGPQFIFQYYEKEERGRGNFPDRFSARQFPNYSSELNVNALLLGDSALYLCASSLDSVQPQHFGDGTRLSIL.

This rearrangement joins TRBV24-1 to TRBJ2-7; 10 positions agree with TRBD2. CDR1 and CDR2 (germline): KGHDR, SFDVKD. The V segment lost 5 bases and the J segment 0 bases; nucleotides outside the gene matches: 0. The CDR3 length is 14 residues. The DNA of the CDR3 is TGTGCCACCAGTGCTAGCGGGAGCTCCTACGAGCAGTACTTC. Its protein is CATSASGSSYEQYF.

DNA of the CDR3: TGTGCCAGCAGCCAACGGACAGTTCCAAACACTGAAGCTTTCTTT. As protein: CASSQRTVPNTEAFF. The chain has TRBV3-1 and TRBJ1-1; possible D gene TRBD1, 6 bases. Trimming took off 2 bases at V and 2 bases at J, with 12 bases between the two ends. Per the germline V gene, CDR1 is LGHDT and CDR2 is YNNKEL (reference sequence). The CDR3 is 15 amino acids.

This chain joins TRBV7-9 and TRBJ1-1, with 8 bases matching TRBD1. The length of the CDR3 is 15 residues. The V segment lost 0 bases and the J segment 5 bases; nucleotides outside the gene matches: 5. The V gene's germline CDR1 is SEHNR and CDR2 FQNEAQ (reference sequence). The CDR3 spells CASSLASDRGTEAFF. The CDR3 region has the DNA TGTGCCAGCAGCTTAGCAAGTGACAGGGGTACTGAAGCTTTCTTT. Using reference TRBV7-9 and TRBJ1-1 for the parts outside the CDR3, the full variable domain is DTGVSQNPRHKITKRGQNVTFRCDPISEHNRLYWYRQTLGQGPEFLTYFQNEAQLEKSRLLSDRFSAERPKGSFSTLEIQRTEQGDSAMYLCASSLASDRGTEAFFGQGTRLTVV.

The V and J genes are TRBV6-1 and TRBJ1-2; no clear D gene. The CDR3 is 12 residues long. Trimming removed 6 bases at V and 7 bases at J, with 12 bases between. Germline V gene data show CDR1 as MNHNS and CDR2 as SASEGT. The CDR3 DNA reads TGTGCCAGCAGACCACCATCGGGTGGCTACACCTTC. It yields the protein CASRPPSGGYTF.

This clonotype was counted only a few times. The rearrangement uses TRBV6-2 or TRBV6-3 and TRBJ2-1, with a tentative D call TRBD2 (6 bases). Germline assignment: CDR1 MNHEY and CDR2 SVGEGT. V lost 0 bases to trimming and J lost 8 bases, with 17 bases between them. The CDR3 extends over 16 amino acids. CDR3 protein: CASSYSSGVGSDEQFF. In DNA form, the CDR3 reads TGTGCCAGCAGTTACTCTTCGGGGGTGGGGTCGGATGAGCAGTTCTTC.

This chain uses TRBV10-2 with TRBJ2-6; 10 bases are a match to TRBD1. The CDR3 length is 17 residues. Germline V gene sequence: CDR1 WSHSY, CDR2 SAAADI. V lost 10 bases and J lost 1; bases outside the gene matches: 10. This chain's CDR3 is CATRGQGPNSGANVLTF. The CDR3 coding sequence is TGCGCCACTAGGGGACAGGGGCCGAATTCTGGGGCCAACGTCCTGACTTTC.

There are many counts of this clonotype. The V and J genes are TRBV12-3 or TRBV12-4 and TRBJ2-5, with D hard to call. The CDR3 is made up of 11 amino acids. The V and J ends lost 6 bases and 4 bases respectively, with 6 bases between them. The CDR3 sequence is CASSFGETQYF. CDR3 bases: TGTGCCAGCAGCTTCGGAGAGACCCAGTACTTC.

This clonotype has a handful of counts. The chain couples TRBV10-3 to TRBJ1-6, with no clear D. From germline, CDR1 is ENHRY and CDR2 SYGVKD. V lost 0 bases, J lost 8 bases, and 5 bases lay in between. The CDR3 contains 13 residues. The CDR3 sequence is CAISESMDSPLHF. For the CDR3, the DNA is TGTGCCATCAGTGAGTCGATGGATTCACCCCTCCACTTT.

This clonotype was seen at least ten times. The genes are TRBV20-1 and TRBJ2-1; TRBD2 agrees at 9 bases. J lost 10 bases, V lost 5 bases, and 12 bases had no gene match. This CDR3 has 14 amino acids. Germline-derived CDR1 and CDR2 are DFQATT and SNEGSKA (reference sequence). The CDR3 bases are TGCAGTGCTGTGGGTAATAGCGGGGGTTCGGAGCAGTTCTTC. Translated, it gives CSAVGNSGGSEQFF.